A selection of T cell receptor beta chains follows, all from one sample in a study of shared clonotypes between healthy human individuals. TCRdb's table, derived via immunoSEQ multiplex PCR, lists solely in-frame clones and lacks some. The data contain 110,000 or so clones, 65% to 75% of them seen just once; the ten biggest clones take up around 23%. Sequencing was carried out using memory CD8+ T cells sorted from blood. These TCRs come from a woman in her twenties or thirties in good health. The CDR3 runs from the conserved cysteine through the conserved F or W. A D gene is named only where the DNA matches it firmly. Expanded clones get a size class; other rows say once, few or many, or leave the size out.

d_call,clone_size,j_call,v_call,cdr3_aa,cdr3_nt
TRBD1,-,TRBJ1-2,TRBV28,CASRTGVYGYTF,TGTGCCAGCAGGACAGGGGTCTATGGCTACACCTTC
TRBD2,few,TRBJ2-1,TRBV7-9,CASSQEGGSYHNEQFF,TGTGCCAGCAGCCAGGAGGGCGGGAGCTACCACAATGAGCAGTTCTTC
-,-,TRBJ2-2,TRBV2,CASSLPRSETNTGELFF,TGTGCCAGCAGCCTGCCTAGATCAGAAACGAACACCGGGGAGCTGTTTTTT
-,-,TRBJ2-7,TRBV11-2,CASSSAGGPYEQYF,TGTGCCAGCAGCTCCGCCGGGGGGCCATACGAGCAGTACTTC
TRBD2,once,TRBJ2-7,TRBV4-1,CASSGGRSSYEQYF,TGCGCCAGCAGCGGCGGGAGGAGCTCCTACGAGCAGTACTTC
TRBD1,-,TRBJ2-7,TRBV19,CASSTTGDEQYF,TGTGCCAGTAGTACGACAGGGGACGAGCAGTACTTC
-,-,TRBJ1-1,TRBV6-1,CASSVEILNTEAFF,TGTGCCAGCAGTGTCGAGATCCTGAACACTGAAGCTTTCTTT
TRBD1,-,TRBJ2-5,TRBV5-1,CASSFGQGETQYF,TGCGCCAGCAGCTTCGGACAGGGGGAGACCCAGTACTTC
-,-,TRBJ2-7,TRBV7-8,CASSLPGYYEQYF,TGTGCCAGCAGCCTGCCAGGCTACTACGAGCAGTACTTC
-,few,TRBJ2-7,TRBV18,CASSPGVGRNSYEQYF,TGTGCCAGCTCACCAGGGGTGGGGAGAAACTCCTACGAGCAGTACTTC
TRBD1,few,TRBJ2-6,TRBV19,CASSNSGQGDSGANVLTF,TGTGCCAGTAGTAACTCGGGACAGGGGGATTCTGGGGCCAACGTCCTGACTTTC
-,-,TRBJ2-3,TRBV7-8,CASSLAYRAGTDTQYF,TGTGCCAGCAGCTTAGCGTACAGGGCTGGCACAGATACGCAGTATTTT
TRBD1,-,TRBJ2-7,TRBV19,CASSRPGQDNSYEQYF,TGTGCCAGTAGTAGGCCGGGACAGGATAACTCCTACGAGCAGTACTTC
-,-,TRBJ2-7,TRBV28,CASSLRGTEQYF,TGTGCCAGCAGTTTACGGGGGACCGAGCAGTACTTC
-,-,TRBJ2-3,TRBV4-1,CASSRLPEVTDTQYF,TGCGCCAGCAGCCGTCTGCCGGAGGTAACAGATACGCAGTATTTT
-,-,TRBJ1-2,TRBV4-1,CASSHQTWQGVDGYTF,TGCGCCAGCAGCCACCAGACATGGCAGGGTGTCGATGGCTACACCTTC
-,-,TRBJ2-3,TRBV25-1,CASSERAGRVGDTQYF,TGTGCCAGCAGTGAACGGGCGGGGAGAGTTGGGGATACGCAGTATTTT
-,few,TRBJ1-2,TRBV11-2,CASSLDGSGYTF,TGTGCCAGCAGCTTAGACGGTAGTGGCTACACCTTC
-,-,TRBJ1-1,TRBV27,CASSLSGAGPPTAFF,TGTGCCAGCAGTCTTAGCGGGGCTGGACCTCCTACTGCTTTCTTT
-,-,TRBJ1-3,TRBV6-1,CASRVHGSGNTIYF,TGTGCCAGCAGGGTTCACGGCTCTGGAAACACCATATATTTT
TRBD2,-,TRBJ2-7,TRBV13,CASSLGGFGYEQYF,TGTGCCAGCAGCTTGGGGGGGTTTGGGTACGAGCAGTACTTC
-,-,TRBJ2-5,TRBV4-1,CASSQVNMGFTETQYF,TGCGCCAGCAGCCAAGTGAATATGGGCTTCACAGAGACCCAGTACTTC
-,once,TRBJ2-7,TRBV27,CASSLVFYEQYF,TGTGCCAGCAGTTTGGTGTTTTACGAGCAGTACTTC
-,-,TRBJ2-5,TRBV21-1,CASSPQRDRDEETQYF,TGTGCCAGCAGCCCCCAGAGGGACAGGGACGAAGAGACCCAGTACTTC
-,once,TRBJ2-3,TRBV9,CASSVGGGSDTQYF,TGTGCCAGCAGCGTAGGTGGCGGATCAGATACGCAGTATTTT
-,-,TRBJ2-1,TRBV28,CASSGPGRDEQFF,TGTGCCAGCAGTGGCCCGGGGAGAGATGAGCAGTTCTTC
-,-,TRBJ1-5,TRBV6-1,CASSEEVAGIQPQHF,TGTGCCAGCAGTGAAGAAGTGGCAGGGATACAGCCCCAGCATTTT
-,many,TRBJ1-3,TRBV29-1,CSAWFGTGNTIYF,TGCAGCGCCTGGTTTGGGACTGGAAACACCATATATTTT
TRBD1,-,TRBJ2-7,TRBV19,CASSDLTGIVEQYF,TGTGCCAGTAGTGACCTGACAGGGATCGTTGAGCAGTACTTC